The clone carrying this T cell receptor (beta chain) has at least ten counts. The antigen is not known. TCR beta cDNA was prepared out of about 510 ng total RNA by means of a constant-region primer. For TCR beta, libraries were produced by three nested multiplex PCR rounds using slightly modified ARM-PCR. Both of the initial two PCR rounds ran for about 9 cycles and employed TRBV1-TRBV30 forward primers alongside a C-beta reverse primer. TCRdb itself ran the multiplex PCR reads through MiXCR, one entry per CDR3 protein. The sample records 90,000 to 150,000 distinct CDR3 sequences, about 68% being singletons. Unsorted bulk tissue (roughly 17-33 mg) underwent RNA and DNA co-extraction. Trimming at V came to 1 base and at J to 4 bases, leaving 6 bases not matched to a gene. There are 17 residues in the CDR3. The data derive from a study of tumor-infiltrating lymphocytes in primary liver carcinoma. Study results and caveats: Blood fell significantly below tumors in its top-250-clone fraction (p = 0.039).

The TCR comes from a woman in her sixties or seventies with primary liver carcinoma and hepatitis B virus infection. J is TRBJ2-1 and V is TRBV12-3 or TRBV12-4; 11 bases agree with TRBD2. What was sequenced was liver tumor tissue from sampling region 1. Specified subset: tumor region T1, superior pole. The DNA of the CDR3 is TGTGCCAGCAGTTTAGAGTGGACTAGCGGGTTGTACAATGAGCAGTTCTTC. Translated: CASSLEWTSGLYNEQFF.